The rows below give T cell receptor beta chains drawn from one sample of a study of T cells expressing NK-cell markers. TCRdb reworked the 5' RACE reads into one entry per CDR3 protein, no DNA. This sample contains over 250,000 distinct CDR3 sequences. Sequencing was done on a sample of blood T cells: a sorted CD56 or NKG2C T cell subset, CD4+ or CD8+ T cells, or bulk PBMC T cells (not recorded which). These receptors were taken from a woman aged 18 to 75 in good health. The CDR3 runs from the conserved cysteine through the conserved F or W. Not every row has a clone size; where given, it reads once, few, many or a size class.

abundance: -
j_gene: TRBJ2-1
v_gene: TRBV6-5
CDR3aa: CASSYSPAGSDNEQFF

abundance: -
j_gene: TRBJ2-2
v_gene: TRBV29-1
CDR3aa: CSAGGGLPGTGELFF

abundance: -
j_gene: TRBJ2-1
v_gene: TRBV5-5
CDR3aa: CASSWARTSGGPYNEQFF

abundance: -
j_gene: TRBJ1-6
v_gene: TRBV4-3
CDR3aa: CASSQLGVGGTPLHF

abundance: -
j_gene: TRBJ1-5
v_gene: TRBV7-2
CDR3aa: CASSYLGGNQPQHF

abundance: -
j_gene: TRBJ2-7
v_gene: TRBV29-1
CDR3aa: CSAEGVQGADEQYF

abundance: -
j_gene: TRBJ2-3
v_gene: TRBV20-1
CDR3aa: CSAPRGDPGDTQYF

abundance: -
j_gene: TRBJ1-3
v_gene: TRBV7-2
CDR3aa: CASSPGTGSGNTIYF

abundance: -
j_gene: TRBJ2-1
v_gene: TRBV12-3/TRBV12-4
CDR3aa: CASSQSEASGGPKFF

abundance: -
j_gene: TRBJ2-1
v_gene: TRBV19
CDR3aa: CASSAMGQSYNEQFF

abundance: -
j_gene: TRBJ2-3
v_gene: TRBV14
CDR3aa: CASSQASGGFALSDTQYF

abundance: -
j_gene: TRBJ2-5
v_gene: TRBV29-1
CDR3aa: CSVDPRASVKETQYF

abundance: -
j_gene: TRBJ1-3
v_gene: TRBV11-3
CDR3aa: CASSYGADLGNTIYF

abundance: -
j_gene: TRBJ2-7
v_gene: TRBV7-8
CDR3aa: CASRSRGGSYEQYF

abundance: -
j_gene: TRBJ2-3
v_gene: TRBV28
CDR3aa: CASSLGGRAQDTQYF

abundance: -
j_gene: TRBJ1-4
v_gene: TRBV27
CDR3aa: CASSFGIGTVNEKLFF

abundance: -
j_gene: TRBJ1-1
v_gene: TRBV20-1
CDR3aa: CSASSGTPMNTEAFF

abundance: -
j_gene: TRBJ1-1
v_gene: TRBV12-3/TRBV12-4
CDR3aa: CASSLSSMNTEAFF

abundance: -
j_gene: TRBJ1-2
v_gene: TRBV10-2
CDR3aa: CASSPGGDGYGYTF

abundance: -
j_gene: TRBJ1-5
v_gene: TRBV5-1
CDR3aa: CASSVGGLNNQPQHF

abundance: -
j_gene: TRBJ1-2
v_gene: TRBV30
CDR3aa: CAYLQGDKDGYTF

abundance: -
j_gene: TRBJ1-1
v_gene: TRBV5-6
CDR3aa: CASSPVDRRMNTEAFF

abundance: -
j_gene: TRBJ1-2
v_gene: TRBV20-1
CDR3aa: CSHKGAGNYGYTF

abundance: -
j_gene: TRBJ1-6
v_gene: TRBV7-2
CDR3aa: CASSLAVGGASPLHF

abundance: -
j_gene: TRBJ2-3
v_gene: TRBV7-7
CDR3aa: CASSPQGAGDTQYF

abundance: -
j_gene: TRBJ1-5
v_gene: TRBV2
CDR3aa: CASRPGQGPSGGPQHF

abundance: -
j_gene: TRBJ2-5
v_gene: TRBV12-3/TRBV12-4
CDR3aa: CASSLPGWTQYF

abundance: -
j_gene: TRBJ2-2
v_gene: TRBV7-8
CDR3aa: CASSLALSPGELFF

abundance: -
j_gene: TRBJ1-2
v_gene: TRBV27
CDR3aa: CASSSSGSSYGYTF

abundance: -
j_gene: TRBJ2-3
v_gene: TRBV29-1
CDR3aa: CSVRTSGSTDTQYF

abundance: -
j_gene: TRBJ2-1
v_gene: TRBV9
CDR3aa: CASSPTQTGGGEQFF

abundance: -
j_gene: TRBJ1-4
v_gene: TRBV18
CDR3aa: CASSPDRAGEKLFF

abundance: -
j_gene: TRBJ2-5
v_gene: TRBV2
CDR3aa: CASSEVGPSETQYF

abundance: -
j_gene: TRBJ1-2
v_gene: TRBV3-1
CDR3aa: CASSRNPDRETRGYTF

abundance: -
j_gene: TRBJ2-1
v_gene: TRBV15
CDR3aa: CATSRFPPGRRRDEQFF

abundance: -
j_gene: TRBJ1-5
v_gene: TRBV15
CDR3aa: CATSAYRDGNQPQHF

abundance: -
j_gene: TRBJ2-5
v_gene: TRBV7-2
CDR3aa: CASSLPPLRLHQETQYF

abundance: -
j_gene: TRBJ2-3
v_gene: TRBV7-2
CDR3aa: CASSLDGYPTDTQYF

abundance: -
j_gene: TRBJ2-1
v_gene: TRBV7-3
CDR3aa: CASSAPGTSGYNEQFF

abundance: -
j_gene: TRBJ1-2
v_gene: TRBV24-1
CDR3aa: CATSDLTGLVYGYTF

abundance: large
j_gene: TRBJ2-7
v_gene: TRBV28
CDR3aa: CAVAGTVYEQYF

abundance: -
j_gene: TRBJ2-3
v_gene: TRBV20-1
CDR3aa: CSAFGTSGGSISTDTQYF

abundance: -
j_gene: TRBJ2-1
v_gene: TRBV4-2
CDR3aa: CASSQDQVDGGEQFF

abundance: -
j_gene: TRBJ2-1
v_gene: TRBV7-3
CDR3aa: CASSLTLAGGPNEQFF

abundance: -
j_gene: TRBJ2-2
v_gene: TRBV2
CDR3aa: CASSEARGGGAGELFF

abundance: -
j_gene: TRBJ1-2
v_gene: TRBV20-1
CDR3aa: CSARDNGQVGGYTF

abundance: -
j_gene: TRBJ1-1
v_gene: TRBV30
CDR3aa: CAWTPSPSNTEAFF